These 32 T cell receptor beta chains came from one sample sequenced in a study of T-cell reconstitution after alpha-beta-depleted transplantation in children. A TCRbeta library incorporating unique molecular identifiers was prepared. Via MiXCR, TCRdb re-called the PCR reads, giving one row per CDR3 protein. The sample includes 540,000 or so distinct CDR3 sequences, 20% to 25% of them seen just once. The source material was PBMCs, mostly from graft donor cells, sampled 360 days after TCRalphabeta/CD19-depleted stem cell transplant. These TCRs come from a boy in the first two years of life who had a stem cell transplant for acute myeloid leukemia, so the T cells may come from the graft donor.

This clonotype was detected a few times. The chain is built from TRBV29-1 and TRBJ2-7, with D possibly being TRBD1 (5 bases). V lost 3 bases and J lost 1, with 13 bases in between. Germline V CDR1 and CDR2: SQVTM, ANQGSEA. The CDR3 spans 14 residues. Here the CDR3 reads CSVDFGASSYEQYF. CDR3 DNA: TGCAGCGTTGATTTTGGGGCTAGTTCCTACGAGCAGTACTTC.

There are a few counts of this clonotype. The chain links TRBV12-3 or TRBV12-4 to TRBJ2-2; 10 nucleotides align to TRBD2. The CDR3 contains 15 residues. V shed 11 bases, J shed 2 bases, and the junction held 8 bases outside the gene matches. In nucleotides, the CDR3 is TGTGCCGGAACTAGCGGGGAACCTAACACCGGGGAGCTGTTTTTT. This encodes CAGTSGEPNTGELFF.

This clonotype was observed a handful of times. The chain recombines TRBV20-1 with TRBJ1-4, with a weak D call TRBD1 (5 bases). Germline values: CDR1 DFQATT, CDR2 SNEGSKA (reference sequence). The ends were cut back, 3 bases at V and 8 bases at J, with 19 bases in the middle. The CDR3 has 15 amino acids. This CDR3 is CSASERGDLREKLFF. DNA of the CDR3: TGCAGTGCTAGTGAGCGAGGGGACCTGCGGGAAAAACTGTTTTTT.

This clonotype came up many times. This chain uses TRBV6-5 with TRBJ2-1; 9 bases agree with TRBD2. V shed 1 base and J 7 bases; nucleotides not matched to a gene: 5. CDR3 length equals 15 residues. CDR1 is MNHEY and CDR2 is SVGAGI in the germline V gene. CDR3 protein: CASSYWRGGPNEQFF. The CDR3, as DNA: TGTGCCAGCAGTTACTGGCGGGGGGGCCCGAATGAGCAGTTCTTC.

J is TRBJ2-3 and V is TRBV12-3 or TRBV12-4; 10 nucleotides match TRBD2. The CDR3 runs 17 residues. Trimming cost V 3 bases and J 6 bases; bases outside gene matches: 12. CDR3 protein: CASSFELAGSQGDTQYF. DNA of the CDR3: TGTGCCAGCAGTTTTGAACTAGCGGGGTCCCAAGGGGATACGCAGTATTTT.

CDR3 nucleotides: TGCAGTGCTAGTTATAGGACAGAGAGGGATCCCGGGGAGCTGTTTTTT. Encoded protein: CSASYRTERDPGELFF. This chain uses TRBV20-1 with TRBJ2-2; tentative D call: TRBD1 (6 bases). CDR1 is DFQATT and CDR2 is SNEGSKA in the germline V gene (reference sequence). V shed 3 bases and J shed 6 bases, with 20 bases lying between them. The CDR3 spans 16 residues.

In this sample, this clonotype turned up a few times. The chain is built from TRBV20-1 and TRBJ2-6; D may be TRBD2 (5 bases). The CDR3 contains 13 residues. The germline V and J ends were trimmed by 3 bases and 4 bases, with 7 bases remaining between them. Germline CDR1 reads DFQATT; CDR2 reads SNEGSKA (reference sequence). CDR3 loop: CSAREAGANVLTF. For the CDR3, the DNA is TGCAGTGCTAGGGAGGCCGGGGCCAACGTCCTGACTTTC.

This chain uses TRBV9 with TRBJ2-7, with TRBD1 identical over 7 bases. The V and J ends lost 3 bases and 4 bases, in that order; junction bases with no gene match: 13. Germline-derived CDR1 and CDR2 are SGDLS and YYNGEE. This CDR3 has 16 residues. The CDR3 DNA follows: TGTGCCAGCAGCGCCGCCGGGGACAGCAGGACTTACGAGCAGTACGTC. Amino acid sequence: CASSAAGDSRTYEQYV.

The genes are TRBV7-9 and TRBJ2-3, with 9 bases matching TRBD1. This CDR3 has 11 residues. V gave up 8 bases and J gave up 13 bases; unmatched junction bases: 7. CDR1 is SEHNR, CDR2 FQNEAQ, per germline (reference sequence). The CDR3 sequence is CASATQGAEYF. The CDR3 DNA is TGTGCCAGCGCCACACAGGGGGCGGAGTATTTT.

This clonotype was observed a few times. The chain recombines TRBV10-3 with TRBJ1-2, with TRBD1 identical over 8 bases. V gave up 5 bases and J gave up 4 bases; unmatched junction bases: 9. The length of the CDR3 is 15 residues. The germline gives CDR1 ENHRY, CDR2 SYGVKD. CDR3: CAISHIQGGGYGYTF. DNA of the CDR3: TGTGCCATCAGTCATATACAGGGGGGTGGCTATGGCTACACCTTC.

Points on this clonotype: This sequence may be a read error, since a much larger clone differs from it by one base. No conserved phenylalanine or tryptophan ends this CDR3, so it is likely a read error. The chain has TRBV11-1 and TRBJ1-2; D ambiguous. The CDR3 is 14 amino acids. V dropped 5 bases and J dropped 8 bases, with 18 bases sitting between them. CDR1 and CDR2 from the germline V gene are SGHAT and FQDESV (reference sequence). In DNA, the CDR3 is TGTGCCAGCAGCCAGACGACGATAACTAGGGGCTACACCTGC. This gives the protein CASSQTTITRGYTC.

The table lists this clonotype with many counts. The chain employs TRBV7-9 and TRBJ2-5; D is uncertain. V was clipped by 3 bases and J by 5 bases, with 13 bases between them. Per germline, CDR1 SEHNR and CDR2 FQNEAQ (reference sequence). The CDR3 is made up of 14 amino acids. The CDR3 DNA follows: TGTGCCAGCAGCTTTCCCAACGGATGGGAGACCCAGTACTTC. Translation gives CASSFPNGWETQYF.

This clonotype was recorded at least ten times. V gene TRBV20-1 combines with J gene TRBJ2-7, with D perhaps matching TRBD1 (5 bases). The CDR3 contains 13 residues. V was cut by 4 bases and J by 6 bases, with 16 bases left in between. Germline CDR1 DFQATT, CDR2 SNEGSKA (reference sequence). CDR3 sequence reads: CSATTEIRAEQYV. CDR3 nucleotides: TGCAGTGCTACGACAGAGATCAGGGCCGAGCAGTACGTC.

The rearrangement links TRBV7-9 to TRBJ2-3; the D is unclear. This CDR3 contains 16 residues. The germline V gene has CDR1 SEHNR and CDR2 FQNEAQ (reference sequence). Trimming took 1 base from V and 5 from J, leaving 16 bases between them. The CDR3 sequence is CASSLGRRQLGDTQYF. DNA of the CDR3: TGTGCCAGCAGCTTAGGTCGTCGGCAGCTAGGAGATACGCAGTATTTT.

The chain is built from TRBV6-1 and TRBJ1-1, with a weak D call TRBD1 (5 bases). The CDR3 is 14 residues long. The germline V gene has CDR1 MNHNS and CDR2 SASEGT. Trimming removed 6 bases from V and 5 bases from J, with 16 bases in between. CDR3 sequence reads: CASSIHQGRTEAFF. For the CDR3, the DNA is TGTGCCAGCAGCATTCACCAGGGAAGAACTGAAGCTTTCTTT.

In the case of this clonotype: Sequence at one end of the junction differs from germline and may be a read error. CDR3 region: CASSFIGTSGAITMDF. The CDR3 nucleotides read TGTGCCAGCAGCTTCATCGGGACTAGCGGGGCAATTACTATGGACTTC. The V call is TRBV11-2, the J call TRBJ2-4; 13 bases fit TRBD2. The length of the CDR3 is 16 residues. CDR1 is SGHAT and CDR2 is FQNNGV in the germline V gene.

The chain combines TRBV7-2 with TRBJ2-1; 10 nucleotides match TRBD2. Germline V gene data show CDR1 as SGHTA and CDR2 as FQGNSA. V lost 2 bases and J lost 2; bases outside the gene matches: 3. The CDR3 runs 16 residues. As DNA, the CDR3 is TGTGCCAGCAGCTTAAAGCGGGGGGGCGCCTACAATGAGCAGTTCTTC. Translation gives CASSLKRGGAYNEQFF.

At least ten counts were recorded for this clonotype. The V gene is TRBV18, the J gene TRBJ1-5; a possible D gene is TRBD1 (5 bases). Germline V gene sequence: CDR1 KGHSH, CDR2 LQKENI. This CDR3 comprises 16 residues. V gave up 3 bases and J gave up 1 base, with 13 bases separating them. The CDR3 DNA follows: TGTGCCAGCTCACCTTCCGGGACCTCAAGCAATCAGCCCCAGCATTTT. It encodes CASSPSGTSSNQPQHF. The full variable domain, in which reference TRBV18 and TRBJ1-5 provide the parts outside the CDR3, is NAGVMQNPRHLVRRRGQEARLRCSPMKGHSHVYWYRQLPEEGLKFMVYLQKENIIDESGMPKERFSAEFPKEGPSILRIQQVVRGDSAAYFCASSPSGTSSNQPQHFGDGTRLSIL.

This clonotype was observed at least ten times. The chain is built from TRBV5-1 and TRBJ2-3; D gene ambiguous. The CDR3 length is 14 residues. The germline V gene encodes CDR1 SGHRS and CDR2 YFSETQ. Trimming shortened V by 2 bases and J by 2 bases, and 9 bases separated the two germline ends. CDR3 in DNA: TGCGCCAGCAGCTTACAGTACAACACAGATACGCAGTATTTT. Its protein is CASSLQYNTDTQYF.

This clonotype has just a few counts. V gene TRBV28 combines with J gene TRBJ2-7; 11 bases fit TRBD1. With 6 bases clipped from V and 9 bases from J, the junction kept 7 bases outside the gene matches. Looked up from germline, CDR1 is MDHEN and CDR2 is SYDVKM. This CDR3 is built from 13 residues. CDR3 sequence reads: CASRSGTGGLQYV. CDR3 in DNA: TGTGCCAGCAGGTCCGGGACAGGGGGTTTGCAGTACGTC.

The chain recombines TRBV5-1 with TRBJ2-7; 9 positions agree with TRBD1. Germline CDR1 reads SGHRS; CDR2 reads YFSETQ. Trimming cost V 4 bases and J 1 base; bases outside gene matches: 6. The CDR3 runs 15 residues. In DNA form, the CDR3 reads TGCGCCAGCAGCCTCCTCGGGACAGGGTCCTACGAGCAGTACTTC. Translation: CASSLLGTGSYEQYF.

This clonotype has ten or more counts. The CDR3 sequence is CSASEAGGISYNEQFF. CDR3 sequence (DNA): TGCAGTGCTAGCGAGGCGGGGGGGATTTCCTACAATGAGCAGTTCTTC. This chain joins TRBV20-1 and TRBJ2-1, with 9 bases aligning to TRBD2. Germline trimming cut 3 bases from V and 1 base from J; bases unmatched to any gene: 7. The CDR3 sequence is 16 residues long. The germline V gene encodes CDR1 DFQATT and CDR2 SNEGSKA (reference sequence).

This clonotype appeared many times. V is TRBV10-3 and J is TRBJ2-5, with a possible D match to TRBD2 (7 bases). V was trimmed by 4 bases and J by 1 base, leaving 16 bases between them. The CDR3 contains 16 residues. The V gene's germline CDR1 is ENHRY and CDR2 SYGVKD. CDR3 coding DNA: TGTGCCATCAGTGGGGATCGGGGGGCCCCCCAAGAGACCCAGTACTTC. Translated, it gives CAISGDRGAPQETQYF.

This clonotype was seen at least ten times. The chain couples TRBV24-1 to TRBJ2-7, with D possibly being TRBD2 (5 bases). The V end lost 6 bases, the J end lost 7 bases, and 21 bases lay between the germline ends. The germline V gene encodes CDR1 KGHDR and CDR2 SFDVKD. The CDR3 contains 15 residues. The CDR3 reads CATSPRPSLRGEQYV. The CDR3, as DNA: TGTGCCACCAGTCCGCGCCCCTCCCTACGCGGGGAGCAGTACGTC.

This chain uses TRBV20-1 with TRBJ1-2; TRBD1 is a possible D gene (5 bases). The germline V and J ends were trimmed by 1 base and 6 bases, with 9 bases remaining between them. The germline V gene has CDR1 DFQATT and CDR2 SNEGSKA (reference sequence). This CDR3 is 12 amino acids long. Here the CDR3 DNA reads TGCAGTGCTAGAGGGACACAGCATGGCTACACCTTC. This encodes CSARGTQHGYTF.

The chain joins TRBV10-3 to TRBJ1-3; no definite D call. The CDR3 totals 17 residues. CDR1 is ENHRY, CDR2 SYGVKD, per germline. Trimming removed 6 bases from V and 3 bases from J, with 21 bases in between. The chain's CDR3 is CAIRRTEQFPLGNTIYF. The CDR3 DNA follows: TGTGCCATCAGACGGACGGAACAGTTCCCTCTTGGAAACACCATATATTTT.

This chain links TRBV4-3 with TRBJ2-7; TRBD1 matches at 8 bases. V lost 1 base, J lost 4 bases, and 3 bases stayed unmatched. The germline V gene has CDR1 LGHNA and CDR2 YSLEER. CDR3 length equals 14 residues. The CDR3 nucleotides are TGCGCCAGCAGCCAAGTGAGACAGGGGTACGAGCAGTACTTC. Translated: CASSQVRQGYEQYF.

In its sample, this clonotype was seen many times. The CDR3 DNA follows: TGCAGTGCTAGTGGGGGGGCTTGGTCCTACAATGAGCAGTTCTTC. Translated, it gives CSASGGAWSYNEQFF. The V call is TRBV20-1, the J call TRBJ2-1, with D perhaps TRBD2 (7 bases). Trimming shortened V by 3 bases and J by 1 base, and 13 bases separated the two germline ends. The germline CDR1 and CDR2 sequences are DFQATT and SNEGSKA (reference sequence). This CDR3 comprises 15 residues.

The V and J genes are TRBV6-1 and TRBJ1-2; 7 bases line up with TRBD1. This CDR3 contains 14 residues. V was pared by 4 bases and J by 0 bases, with 2 bases of the junction left unmatched. Germline loops: CDR1 MNHNS, CDR2 SASEGT. The CDR3 protein is CASSGQGANYGYTF. Here the CDR3 DNA reads TGTGCCAGCAGTGGGCAGGGGGCTAACTATGGCTACACCTTC.

This clonotype has a handful of counts. This sequence joins TRBV15 and TRBJ1-1; D is undetermined. V was cut by 8 bases and J by 1 base, with 8 bases left in between. Looked up from germline, CDR1 is LNHNV and CDR2 is YYDKDF (reference sequence). The CDR3 runs 12 residues. The CDR3 here is CATSDGNTEAFF. The CDR3 coding sequence is TGTGCCACCTCCGACGGGAACACTGAAGCTTTCTTT. The complete variable domain, with remaining parts taken from reference TRBV15 and TRBJ1-1, reads DAMVIQNPRYQVTQFGKPVTLSCSQTLNHNVMYWYQQKSSQAPKLLFHYYDKDFNNEADTPDNFQSRRPNTSFCFLDIRSPGLGDTAMYLCATSDGNTEAFFGQGTRLTVV.

The rearrangement joins TRBV28 to TRBJ2-7; possible D gene TRBD1, 6 bases. The CDR3 is 13 residues long. CDR1 is MDHEN and CDR2 is SYDVKM in the germline V gene. V lost 4 bases and J 3 bases, leaving 10 bases between the germline ends. The CDR3 DNA reads TGTGCCAGCAGTTCCCCGGACAGCTACGAGCAGTACGTC. Translating gives CASSSPDSYEQYV.

This clonotype has only a few counts. This chain links TRBV29-1 with TRBJ2-5, with TRBD1 matching over 7 bases. Germline-derived CDR1 and CDR2 are SQVTM and ANQGSEA. The CDR3 covers 12 residues. Trimming at V came to 5 bases and at J to 2 bases, leaving 2 bases not matched to a gene. CDR3 DNA sequence: TGCAGCGTTATGACAGGGCAAGAGACCCAGTACTTC. This encodes CSVMTGQETQYF.